A selection of T cell receptor beta chains follows, all from one sample in a study of CD8+ T cells in alopecia areata. TCRdb's copy holds only in-frame clones and misses some; the assay was immunoSEQ multiplex PCR. The sample contains some 180,000 clones, roughly 50% of which appear only once. The specimen comprised CD8+ T cells sorted from blood, sampled at week 24, from a patient treated with tofacitinib. Receptor source: a human donor with alopecia areata. CDR3s include the opening cysteine and the closing phenylalanine or tryptophan. Fields, in order: clone size, V gene, D gene, J gene, CDR3 DNA, CDR3 protein. The D gene is left open where the match is weak. Clone size appears in some rows only: once, few, many, or a class for an expanded clone.

.	TRBV27	TRBD1	TRBJ2-3	TGTGCCAGCACCATCCTCAGACAGGGAAGCCCAGATACGCAGTATTTT	CASTILRQGSPDTQYF
.	TRBV27	TRBD1	TRBJ2-7	TGTGCCAGCAGCTTAAACCGGGACAGGGGGCTCTTCGAGCAGTACTTC	CASSLNRDRGLFEQYF
.	TRBV29-1	.	TRBJ2-7	TGCAGCGTTGATAGTTGGACGGAGGACCTCTACGAGCAGTACTTC	CSVDSWTEDLYEQYF
few	TRBV27	.	TRBJ2-1	TGTGCCAGCAGGGTTCAGGGTAAACAGTTCTTC	CASRVQGKQFF
few	TRBV9	.	TRBJ2-7	TGTGCCAGCAGTTCAGGGTCCTCCTACGAGCAGTACTTC	CASSSGSSYEQYF
few	TRBV7-9	TRBD1	TRBJ2-1	TGTGCCAGCACCCAGGGGGCCTACAATGAGCAGTTCTTC	CASTQGAYNEQFF
.	TRBV6-5	TRBD1	TRBJ1-2	TGTGCCAGCAGTCCCGACAGGGCTGGCTACACCTTC	CASSPDRAGYTF
.	TRBV5-6	.	TRBJ2-4	TGTGCCAGCAGTCCCGGGGCCAAAAACATTCAGTACTTC	CASSPGAKNIQYF
few	TRBV6-5	.	TRBJ2-2	TGTGCCAGCAGTCACATCATCACCGGGGAGCTGTTTTTT	CASSHIITGELFF
.	TRBV5-6	.	TRBJ1-5	TGTGCCAGCAGCTTGTCGCTCCAGGGGCTCAATCAGCCCCAGCATTTT	CASSLSLQGLNQPQHF
.	TRBV30	.	TRBJ2-1	TGTGCCTGGAGTGTCCGGGGTGAGTCCTACAATGAGCAGTTCTTC	CAWSVRGESYNEQFF